Presented here are 28 T cell receptor beta chains from one specimen sequenced in a study of cytomegalovirus exposure and HLA in healthy donors. The study ran its PCR with 60 Vbeta and 13 Jbeta primers. Sequencing was performed with immunoSEQ multiplex PCR; in TCRdb, only in-frame clones are kept and a portion is missing. The repertoire has around 150,000 clones, roughly 10% of them found once; the top ten carry 1.5% to 2%. The sample taken for sequencing was PBMCs. These receptor sequences come from a male donor in good health and CMV-seronegative.

This clone was detected only a few times. J is TRBJ2-2 and V is TRBV11-3; a weak D match, TRBD1 (5 bases). The germline V and J ends were trimmed by 2 bases and 6 bases, with 13 bases remaining between them. This CDR3 has 15 residues. Germline-derived CDR1 and CDR2 are SGHNT and YENEEA. Here the CDR3 reads CASSLRGANSGELFF. CDR3 nucleotides: TGTGCCAGCAGCTTAAGGGGCGCGAATTCCGGGGAGCTGTTTTTT.

This clone was found a few times. This rearrangement joins TRBV7-3 to TRBJ2-7, with 8 bases identical to TRBD1. The CDR3 spans 13 residues. Germline CDR1 reads SGHTA; CDR2 reads FQGTGA. The trim removed 3 bases at V and 6 bases at J, leaving 4 bases unmatched. In DNA, the CDR3 is TGTGCCAGCAGCTTCGGACAGGGCCTCGAGCAGTACTTC. It encodes CASSFGQGLEQYF.

The chain is built from TRBV28 and TRBJ2-6; no firm D call. This CDR3 spans 15 amino acids. Germline CDR1 and CDR2: MDHEN and SYDVKM. The V and J ends lost 6 bases and 0 bases respectively, with 9 bases between them. The CDR3 region is CASRTWSSGANVLTF. CDR3 nucleotides: TGTGCCAGCAGGACCTGGAGCTCTGGGGCCAACGTCCTGACTTTC.

This clone was recorded a few times. The chain carries TRBV19 and TRBJ2-7; a possible D gene is TRBD1 (5 bases). Trimming pared 7 bases from V and 7 bases from J, leaving 11 bases between. Germline loops: CDR1 LNHDA, CDR2 SQIVND (reference sequence). There are 11 residues in the CDR3. The CDR3 spells CASTQGMEQYF. DNA of the CDR3: TGTGCCAGTACTCAGGGAATGGAGCAGTACTTC.

The table lists this clone with a few counts. The DNA for the CDR3 is TGTGCCAGCAGCGCCGGCGGGGGGACGGAAGAAAAACTGTTTTTT. It translates to CASSAGGGTEEKLFF. The chain has TRBV7-9 and TRBJ1-4, with TRBD1 as a possible D gene (5 bases). Trimming left V 5 bases short and J 8 bases short, with 18 bases between. Germline CDR1 SEHNR, CDR2 FQNEAQ (reference sequence). The CDR3 is 15 residues long.

This chain joins TRBV6-5 and TRBJ2-5; possibly TRBD2 for D (5 bases). Germline V gene data show CDR1 as MNHEY and CDR2 as SVGAGI. CDR3 length: 14 residues. V was shortened by 0 bases and J by 11 bases, with 16 bases between the two germline ends. CDR3 amino acids: CASSYSRGSEEQYF. CDR3 DNA: TGTGCCAGCAGTTACTCCCGCGGGTCGGAAGAGCAGTACTTC.

This clone was seen a handful of times. The chain joins TRBV25-1 to TRBJ2-1; D uncertain. Germline-derived CDR1 and CDR2 are MGHDK and SYGVNS. This CDR3 spans 11 amino acids. Trimming left V 6 bases short and J 8 bases short, with 8 bases between. The CDR3 loop reads CASSPLYEQFF. The CDR3 coding sequence is TGTGCCAGCAGCCCCCTCTATGAGCAGTTCTTC.

This sequence joins TRBV27 and TRBJ1-1; possible D gene TRBD1, 5 bases. The CDR3 runs to 15 residues. Trimming removed 5 bases at V and 0 bases at J, with 13 bases between. Germline CDR1 reads MNHEY; CDR2 reads SMNVEV (reference sequence). CDR3 in DNA: TGTGCCAGCAGTCCGTCGGGGGGGTTGAACACTGAAGCTTTCTTT. The encoded protein is CASSPSGGLNTEAFF.

This chain connects TRBV28 to TRBJ2-2; maybe TRBD2 (5 bases). The CDR3 is made up of 15 amino acids. CDR1 and CDR2 (germline): MDHEN, SYDVKM. The V and J ends lost 7 bases and 4 bases respectively, with 16 bases between them. CDR3 coding DNA: TGTGCCAGCACCCTCTCCGGGATTTTCACCGGGGAGCTGTTTTTT. It encodes CASTLSGIFTGELFF. The full variable domain, completed using reference TRBV28 and TRBJ2-2, is DVKVTQSSRYLVKRTGEKVFLECVQDMDHENMFWYRQDPGLGLRLIYFSYDVKMKEKGDIPEGYSVSREKKERFSLILESASTNQTSMYLCASTLSGIFTGELFFGEGSRLTVL.

The chain employs TRBV27 and TRBJ1-5, with 7 bases lining up with TRBD1. The germline V gene encodes CDR1 MNHEY and CDR2 SMNVEV (reference sequence). V dropped 5 bases and J dropped 4; count of bases not matched to a gene: 11. This CDR3 spans 16 amino acids. The CDR3 nucleotides read TGTGCCAGCAGTGACACAGGGGTGTTCCCTAATCAGCCCCAGCATTTT. As protein: CASSDTGVFPNQPQHF.

This clone has more than one count but fewer than ten. J is TRBJ2-7 and V is TRBV27, with D unclear. This CDR3 comprises 14 residues. V lost 0 bases, J lost 6 bases, and 12 bases lay in between. Germline values: CDR1 MNHEY, CDR2 SMNVEV (reference sequence). The CDR3 DNA follows: TGTGCCAGCAGTTTATCCCCGGTTGATGGCGAGCAGTACTTC. Protein: CASSLSPVDGEQYF.

The V and J genes are TRBV28 and TRBJ1-2; tentatively, D is TRBD1 (6 bases). Trimming left V 5 bases short and J 0 bases short, with 22 bases between. Germline CDR1 and CDR2: MDHEN and SYDVKM. The length of the CDR3 is 18 residues. The CDR3 here is CASSQGGRITRANYGYTF. The CDR3 DNA is TGTGCCAGCAGTCAAGGGGGTAGAATTACCAGAGCTAACTATGGCTACACCTTC.

The chain employs TRBV5-1 and TRBJ1-3; 7 nucleotides agree with TRBD1. This CDR3 is 15 amino acids long. The V gene end was trimmed by 0 bases and the J gene end by 5 bases; junction bases not matched to a gene: 5. The germline CDR1 and CDR2 sequences are SGHRS and YFSETQ. The CDR3 spells CASSLGDRERNTIYF. The CDR3 nucleotides read TGCGCCAGCAGCTTGGGTGACAGGGAAAGAAACACCATATATTTT.

This clone was detected only a few times. The V call is TRBV28, the J call TRBJ1-2, with 8 nucleotides matching TRBD1. The CDR3 is 15 residues long. Trimming cost V 2 bases and J 0 bases; bases outside gene matches: 2. The germline V gene has CDR1 MDHEN and CDR2 SYDVKM. As DNA, the CDR3 is TGTGCCAGCAGTTTAGGACAGGGTGCTAACTATGGCTACACCTTC. Protein sequence: CASSLGQGANYGYTF.

This clone was recorded a few times. The rearrangement joins TRBV19 to TRBJ2-2; a possible D gene is TRBD2 (6 bases). The CDR3 length is 14 residues. CDR1 LNHDA and CDR2 SQIVND come from the germline V gene (reference sequence). Trimming pared 6 bases from V and 4 bases from J, leaving 12 bases between. For the CDR3, the DNA is TGTGCCAGTAGATACAGCGGGCTCACCGGGGAGCTGTTTTTT. It specifies CASRYSGLTGELFF.

The chain uses TRBV6-4 and TRBJ2-2; perhaps TRBD2 as D (5 bases). CDR3 length: 16 amino acids. CDR1 and CDR2 from the germline V gene are MRHNA and SNTAGT. V shed 1 base and J shed 1 base, with 10 bases lying between them. CDR3: CASSDLPGVNTGELFF. In DNA, the CDR3 is TGTGCCAGCAGTGACTTACCCGGGGTGAACACCGGGGAGCTGTTTTTT.

The chain employs TRBV28 and TRBJ1-3; D ambiguous. Trimming removed 6 bases at V and 0 bases at J, with 9 bases between. In germline, CDR1 is MDHEN, CDR2 SYDVKM. The CDR3 loop spans 14 amino acids. CDR3 sequence: CASSGPGSGNTIYF. DNA of the CDR3: TGTGCCAGCAGCGGCCCGGGCTCTGGAAACACCATATATTTT.

This clone appeared a few times. In nucleotides, the CDR3 is TGTGCCAGCAGTGATCGGACAGGGGGCACTGAAGCTTTCTTT. Amino acid sequence: CASSDRTGGTEAFF. V gene TRBV2 combines with J gene TRBJ1-1; the match to TRBD1 covers 10 bases. CDR1 SNHLY and CDR2 FYNNEI come from the germline V gene. The V segment lost 3 bases and the J segment 4 bases; nucleotides outside the gene matches: 2. This CDR3 is built from 14 residues.

This sequence joins TRBV7-2 and TRBJ2-7; 8 positions match TRBD2. The CDR3 spans 13 residues. Germline assignment: CDR1 SGHTA and CDR2 FQGNSA. V was clipped by 4 bases and J by 6 bases; unmatched bases: 5. CDR3 protein: CASSSRGGGEQYF. CDR3 nucleotides: TGTGCCAGCAGCTCCCGGGGGGGCGGCGAGCAGTACTTC.

This clone was recorded a few times. The chain has TRBV7-2 and TRBJ1-3, with TRBD1 matching over 8 bases. Losses at the gene ends were 5 bases for V and 4 bases for J; bases not matched to a gene: 4. Germline CDR1 SGHTA, CDR2 FQGNSA. The CDR3 length is 14 residues. In nucleotides, the CDR3 is TGTGCCAGCAGCGACAGGGGTAGGGGAAACACCATATATTTT. Translating gives CASSDRGRGNTIYF.

The genes are TRBV7-3 and TRBJ2-3; 7 positions agree with TRBD2. In germline, CDR1 is SGHTA, CDR2 FQGTGA. J was trimmed by 2 bases and V by 0 bases; bases with no gene match: 11. This CDR3 has 18 residues. In DNA, the CDR3 is TGTGCCAGCAGCTTAACGGCCCTAGCGGAGACTTACACAGATACGCAGTATTTT. Protein sequence: CASSLTALAETYTDTQYF.

The chain has TRBV5-1 and TRBJ1-2; 9 bases align to TRBD1. Germline V CDR1 and CDR2: SGHRS, YFSETQ. This CDR3 has 15 residues. Trimming took 4 bases from V and 7 from J; bases not matched to a gene: 11. CDR3 loop: CASSLGTGLNAGYTF. Written as DNA, the CDR3 is TGCGCCAGCAGCCTCGGGACAGGGCTGAATGCTGGCTACACCTTC.

This rearrangement joins TRBV4-1 to TRBJ1-1; the D is unclear. The germline CDR1 and CDR2 sequences are MGHRA and YSYEKL. V was trimmed by 0 bases and J by 0 bases, leaving 14 bases between them. The CDR3 spans 17 residues. The CDR3 here is CASSQDLAAGMNTEAFF. In DNA form, the CDR3 reads TGCGCCAGCAGCCAAGATCTGGCAGCCGGGATGAACACTGAAGCTTTCTTT.

This clone was detected a few times. This chain uses TRBV11-2 with TRBJ2-7; D gene ambiguous. CDR3 length: 12 amino acids. Between the trimmed V and J ends, which lost 4 bases and 3 bases, there was a span of 7 bases. The germline gives CDR1 SGHAT, CDR2 FQNNGV. The CDR3 is CASSSTVYEQYF. The CDR3 bases are TGTGCCAGCAGCTCCACGGTCTACGAGCAGTACTTC.

The chain is built from TRBV10-3 and TRBJ2-3, with D possibly matching TRBD2 (6 bases). The CDR3 runs to 12 residues. Trimming took 10 bases from V and 4 from J, leaving 12 bases between them. Germline CDR1 reads ENHRY; CDR2 reads SYGVKD. The CDR3 loop is CATSEGPDTQYF. DNA for the CDR3: TGTGCCACCTCGGAGGGGCCAGATACGCAGTATTTT.

V is TRBV4-2 and J is TRBJ1-2; 10 bases fit TRBD1. The germline V gene has CDR1 LGHNA and CDR2 YNFKEQ. V lost 3 bases and J lost 8; bases outside the gene matches: 12. CDR3 length: 16 residues. CDR3 loop: CASSQGKTGGAAGYTF. The CDR3 DNA follows: TGTGCCAGCAGCCAGGGAAAGACAGGGGGCGCGGCCGGCTACACCTTC.

This clone was detected only a few times. The chain carries TRBV7-9 and TRBJ2-7, with D maybe TRBD1 (5 bases). Germline CDR1 is SEHNR and CDR2 is FQNEAQ (reference sequence). The CDR3 is 11 amino acids. V was pared by 6 bases and J by 6 bases, with 9 bases between. The CDR3 bases are TGTGCCAGCAGGGGGCTGGGCGAGCAGTACTTC. It translates to CASRGLGEQYF.

This clone was counted between two and nine times. The chain carries TRBV6-5 and TRBJ2-7; possible D gene TRBD2, 7 bases. The CDR3 totals 15 residues. Germline V gene data show CDR1 as MNHEY and CDR2 as SVGAGI. V lost 0 bases to trimming and J lost 4 bases, with 13 bases between them. CDR3 DNA: TGTGCCAGCAGTTACTCGAGGGGGGGCGGTTACGAGCAGTACTTC. Translated: CASSYSRGGGYEQYF.